The 10 T cell receptor beta chains below were found in one sample sequenced in a study of cytomegalovirus exposure and HLA in healthy donors. Only in-frame clones appear in the TCRdb table, and some are missing; sequencing was by immunoSEQ multiplex PCR. The sample consists of approximately 280,000 clones, 80% to 90% of them appearing once. The sequencing sample was made of PBMCs. These receptors were taken from a woman aged 18-30 years in good health and CMV-seronegative.

This chain uses TRBV5-1 with TRBJ2-3; D is perhaps TRBD1 (5 bases). CDR1 is SGHRS and CDR2 is YFSETQ in the germline V gene. This CDR3 is built from 14 residues. With 1 base removed from V and 5 bases from J, the gap between germline ends came to 11 bases. CDR3 region: CASSLLGAGDTQYF. In DNA form, the CDR3 reads TGCGCCAGCAGCTTGTTAGGGGCTGGAGATACGCAGTATTTT.

The rearrangement joins TRBV30 to TRBJ1-2, with 12 bases lining up with TRBD1. This CDR3 contains 15 residues. With V trimmed by 5 bases and J by 2 bases, 6 bases remained unmatched. The germline V gene has CDR1 GTSNPN and CDR2 SVGIG (reference sequence). This chain's CDR3 is CAWFWDRGRNYGYTF. As DNA, the CDR3 is TGTGCCTGGTTTTGGGACAGGGGGCGAAACTATGGCTACACCTTC.

This chain connects TRBV4-3 to TRBJ2-7; D possibly corresponds to TRBD1 (6 bases). CDR3 length: 15 amino acids. The V end was cut by 4 bases, the J end by 4 bases, with 17 bases between. CDR1 and CDR2 from the germline V gene are LGHNA and YSLEER. In DNA, the CDR3 is TGCGCCAGCAGCCCAGTCCGGGACACCTTGTACGAGCAGTACTTC. Its protein product is CASSPVRDTLYEQYF.

The chain is built from TRBV5-6 and TRBJ2-7; TRBD2 is a possible D gene (6 bases). The V gene's germline CDR1 is SGHDT and CDR2 YYEEEE. CDR3 length: 13 amino acids. V shed 4 bases and J shed 5 bases, with 13 bases lying between them. The CDR3: CASSTGWGDEQYF. For the CDR3, the DNA is TGTGCCAGCAGCACCGGGTGGGGGGACGAGCAGTACTTC.

CDR3 DNA: TGCGCCAGCAGCTCACAGGCTAGCTATGGCTACACCTTC. This encodes CASSSQASYGYTF. The V and J genes are TRBV5-1 and TRBJ1-2; D might be TRBD1 (5 bases). The V end lost 3 bases, the J end lost 4 bases, and 10 bases lay between the germline ends. Germline CDR1 reads SGHRS; CDR2 reads YFSETQ. CDR3 length: 13 residues. Full variable domain (missing parts from reference TRBV5-1 and TRBJ1-2): KAGVTQTPRYLIKTRGQQVTLSCSPISGHRSVSWYQQTPGQGLQFLFEYFSETQRNKGNFPGRFSGRQFSNSRSEMNVSTLELGDSALYLCASSSQASYGYTFGSGTRLTVV.

V gene TRBV11-2 combines with J gene TRBJ2-7, with 10 bases that match TRBD1. Trimming cost V 5 bases and J 6 bases; bases outside gene matches: 13. CDR3 length equals 16 residues. CDR1 is SGHAT, CDR2 FQNNGV, per germline. In DNA, the CDR3 is TGTGCCAGCAGCCCTCCCCTGGGACAGGGGCTCGGCGAGCAGTACTTC. This codes for CASSPPLGQGLGEQYF.

V gene TRBV15 combines with J gene TRBJ2-7; 9 bases agree with TRBD2. Germline V lookup: CDR1 LNHNV, CDR2 YYDKDF (reference sequence). V lost 5 bases to trimming and J lost 3 bases; unmatched junction nucleotides: 8. The CDR3 is 15 residues long. The CDR3 here is CATSARLADLYEQYF. The CDR3, as DNA: TGTGCCACCAGCGCTCGACTAGCGGACCTCTACGAGCAGTACTTC. The whole variable domain, filled in from reference TRBV15 and TRBJ2-7, reads DAMVIQNPRYQVTQFGKPVTLSCSQTLNHNVMYWYQQKSSQAPKLLFHYYDKDFNNEADTPDNFQSRRPNTSFCFLDIRSPGLGDTAMYLCATSARLADLYEQYFGPGTRLTVT.

This clone has a handful of counts. The CDR3 sequence: CAWTDRDEQFF. CDR3 in DNA: TGTGCCTGGACTGACAGGGACGAGCAGTTCTTC. The rearrangement uses TRBV30 and TRBJ2-1; 7 nucleotides align to TRBD1. This CDR3 is built from 11 residues. V lost 4 bases, J lost 10 bases, and 4 bases stayed unmatched. CDR1 is GTSNPN and CDR2 is SVGIG in the germline V gene (reference sequence).

This clone was seen a few times. The chain links TRBV9 to TRBJ1-2; possible D gene TRBD1, 5 bases. V lost 4 bases to trimming and J lost 8 bases, with 18 bases between them. There are 14 residues in the CDR3. Looked up from germline, CDR1 is SGDLS and CDR2 is YYNGEE. CDR3 in DNA: TGTGCCAGCAGCTCCAGAGGTCAGGGTGGCGGCTACACCTTC. Its translation: CASSSRGQGGGYTF.

This sequence joins TRBV5-4 and TRBJ2-3, with 11 nucleotides matching TRBD1. The germline V gene has CDR1 SGHNT and CDR2 YYREEE (reference sequence). The CDR3 covers 15 residues. Unmatched junction bases numbered 6, after V lost 5 bases and J lost 4 bases. The CDR3 region has the DNA TGTGCCAGCAGGCTAGGGACAGGGGGACCAGATACGCAGTATTTT. Amino acids: CASRLGTGGPDTQYF.